This entry describes one T cell receptor beta chain. The CDR3 spans 14 residues. CDR1 SGHNT and CDR2 YENEEA come from the germline V gene. Between the trimmed V and J ends, which lost 2 bases and 5 bases, there was a span of 12 bases. The sample is drawn from a study of blood T cell repertoires in COVID-19. Data came from immunoSEQ multiplex PCR; TCRdb stores just in-frame clones and leaves some out. The repertoire includes about 260,000 clones, around 90% of them detected once, and around 0.7% sits in the top ten. J is TRBJ1-2 and V is TRBV11-3; the D is unclear. The source material was peripheral blood. The source of this sequence is a human donor in a cohort sampled during active COVID-19. CDR3 nucleotides: TGTGCCAGCAGCTTATTAGTGACACATTATGGCTACACCTTC. Protein: CASSLLVTHYGYTF.